This T cell receptor beta chain was obtained from a study of CD8 T cells in ankylosing spondylitis. There are a few counts of this clonotype. As yet, its antigen is unknown. Quantitative molecular-barcoded 5'-RACE generated the TCR beta libraries. MiXCR, applied by TCRdb to the 5' RACE reads, yields one record per CDR3 protein. The data contain 800,000 to 900,000 distinct CDR3 sequences, approximately 10% of them singletons. Findings and limits, study-wide: Ankylosing spondylitis blood appeared to be characterized by a TCR beta motif of roughly eight highly homologous variants.

The CDR3 spans 14 residues. Germline assignment: CDR1 MNHEY and CDR2 SMNVEV (reference sequence). Deletions cut 3 bases from V and 5 bases from J, with 13 bases between. The genes are TRBV27 and TRBJ2-5, with D unresolved. This receptor was obtained from a male donor with ankylosing spondylitis. Sequenced input: blood, either unsorted or a sorted T cell fraction (not recorded which). The CDR3: CASSFVAGYETQYF. For the CDR3, the DNA is TGTGCCAGCAGTTTTGTGGCCGGTTACGAGACCCAGTACTTC.